The TCR beta chain described here comes from a study of CD8+ T cells in alopecia areata. cDNA serving as the sequencing template came from extracted, reverse transcribed RNA. Here immunoSEQ multiplex PCR was the method, and the copy in TCRdb shows in-frame clones only, minus some. The table includes 140,000 to 150,000 clones, around 60% detected once. The sequence was collected from a human donor with alopecia areata. Specimen: CD4+ T cells sorted from blood, collected at week 0.

The CDR3 loop is CASSEYGGTDTQYF. As DNA, the CDR3 is TGTGCCAGCAGTGAATATGGGGGCACAGATACGCAGTATTTT. The chain carries TRBV25-1 and TRBJ2-3; no firm D call. Germline V gene lookup returns CDR1 MGHDK and CDR2 SYGVNS. CDR3 size: 14 residues. The V and J ends lost 0 bases and 1 base respectively, with 5 bases between them.